The 2 T cell receptor beta chains listed next were all sequenced from one sample in a study of T cells after yellow fever vaccination. TCRdb recomputed calls from the 5' RACE reads with MiXCR, one row per CDR3 protein. Of about 500,000 distinct CDR3 sequences listed, approximately 16% were seen once; the top ten hold approximately 15%. The input for sequencing was PBMCs, taken 5 to 6 days after the first yellow fever vaccination. The receptors were sampled from a man between 18 and 29 years old who received the YFV17D yellow fever vaccine.

The sample holds a few counts of this clonotype. The chain has TRBV29-1 and TRBJ2-2; possibly TRBD1 or TRBD2 for D (7 bases each). This CDR3 spans 13 amino acids. V lost 4 bases to trimming and J lost 10 bases, with 16 bases between them. CDR1 and CDR2 from the germline V gene are SQVTM and ANQGSEA. The CDR3 DNA follows: TGCAGCGTTGCAGGGGGGGGTTCCGAGGAGCTGTTTTTT. Translation: CSVAGGGSEELFF.

This chain connects TRBV7-9 to TRBJ2-1, with D possibly TRBD1 on 5 matching bases. Germline V lookup: CDR1 SEHNR, CDR2 FQNEAQ (reference sequence). V lost 8 bases, J lost 5 bases, and 10 bases lay in between. This CDR3 is 12 amino acids long. The CDR3 region is CASSGNNNEQFF. The CDR3 nucleotides are TGTGCCAGCTCAGGGAATAACAATGAGCAGTTCTTC.